This entry features one T cell receptor beta chain sequence. The record originates from a study of blood T cells in healthy people across ages. The V end lost 4 bases, the J end lost 10 bases, and 8 bases lay between the germline ends. This CDR3 has 10 amino acids. Per the germline V gene, CDR1 is SQVTM and CDR2 is ANQGSEA. PCR was performed a second time for about 6 to 12 cycles using a sample-barcoded 5' primer and a J-beta primer mix. TCRdb analysed the 5' RACE reads with MiXCR anew, one entry per CDR3 protein. The sample has about 560,000 distinct CDR3 sequences; about 25% are singletons. In terms of origin and age, donors were healthy Caucasian individuals from Russia aged roughly 6 to 100. This sample also appeared in a second study, on T cells of mothers and their children. As reported in that work: Overlap measured in related mother-child pairs was slightly, non-significantly higher than in unrelated pairs.

The J gene is TRBJ2-1, the V gene TRBV29-1, with TRBD2 as a possible D gene (5 bases). Sequenced material: blood. This receptor was taken from a boy aged 2-15 years in good health. CDR3 residues: CSVGWEEQFF. CDR3 DNA sequence: TGCAGCGTTGGCTGGGAGGAGCAGTTCTTC.